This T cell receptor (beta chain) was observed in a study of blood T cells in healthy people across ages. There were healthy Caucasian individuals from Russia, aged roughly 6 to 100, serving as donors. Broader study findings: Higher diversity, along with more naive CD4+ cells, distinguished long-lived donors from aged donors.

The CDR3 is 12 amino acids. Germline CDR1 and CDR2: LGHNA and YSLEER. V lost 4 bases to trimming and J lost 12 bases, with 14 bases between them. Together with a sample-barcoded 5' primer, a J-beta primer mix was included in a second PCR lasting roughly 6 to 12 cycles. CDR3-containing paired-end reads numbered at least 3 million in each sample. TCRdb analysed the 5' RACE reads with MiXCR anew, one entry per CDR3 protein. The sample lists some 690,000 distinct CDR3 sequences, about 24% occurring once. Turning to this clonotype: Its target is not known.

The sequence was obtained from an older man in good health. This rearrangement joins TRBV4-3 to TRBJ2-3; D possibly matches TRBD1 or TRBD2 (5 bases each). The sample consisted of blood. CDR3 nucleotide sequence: TGCGCCAGCAGCCGCCGGGGCGTACTCCAGTATTTT. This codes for CASSRRGVLQYF.